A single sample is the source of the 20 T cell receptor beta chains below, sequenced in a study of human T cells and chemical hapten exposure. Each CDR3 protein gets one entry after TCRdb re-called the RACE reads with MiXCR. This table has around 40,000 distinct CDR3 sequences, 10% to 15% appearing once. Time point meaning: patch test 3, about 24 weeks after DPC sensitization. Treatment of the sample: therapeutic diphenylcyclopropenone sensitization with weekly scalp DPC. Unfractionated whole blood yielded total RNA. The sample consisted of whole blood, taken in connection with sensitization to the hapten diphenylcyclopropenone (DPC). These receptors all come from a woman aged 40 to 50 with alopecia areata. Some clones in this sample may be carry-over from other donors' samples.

The CDR3 DNA is TGTGCCAGCAGCCAAGCGACAAGCTGGGCCCCCTCCTACAATGAGCAGTTCTTC. Protein product: CASSQATSWAPSYNEQFF. J is TRBJ2-1 and V is TRBV4-2; D remains ambiguous. The ends were cut back, 1 base at V and 0 bases at J, with 16 bases in the middle. Germline V gene lookup returns CDR1 LGHNA and CDR2 YNFKEQ. The CDR3 spans 18 residues.

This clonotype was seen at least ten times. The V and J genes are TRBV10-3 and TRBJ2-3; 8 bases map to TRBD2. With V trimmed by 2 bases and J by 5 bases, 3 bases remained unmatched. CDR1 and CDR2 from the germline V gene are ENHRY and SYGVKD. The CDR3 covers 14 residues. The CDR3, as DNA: TGTGCCATCAGTGAGAGGCGGGGGGAAGATACGCAGTATTTT. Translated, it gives CAISERRGEDTQYF.

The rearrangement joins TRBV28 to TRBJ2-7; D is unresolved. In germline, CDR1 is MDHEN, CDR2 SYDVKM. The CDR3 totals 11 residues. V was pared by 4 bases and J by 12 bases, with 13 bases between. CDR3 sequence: CASSSTDIPYF. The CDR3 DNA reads TGTGCCAGCAGTTCCACTGACATCCCGTACTTC.

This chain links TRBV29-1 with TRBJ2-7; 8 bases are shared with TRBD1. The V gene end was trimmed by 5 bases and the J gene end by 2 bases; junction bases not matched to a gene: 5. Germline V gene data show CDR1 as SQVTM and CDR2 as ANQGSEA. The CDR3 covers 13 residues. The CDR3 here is CSVSGQDAYEQYF. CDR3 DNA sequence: TGCAGCGTTTCGGGACAGGACGCCTACGAGCAGTACTTC.

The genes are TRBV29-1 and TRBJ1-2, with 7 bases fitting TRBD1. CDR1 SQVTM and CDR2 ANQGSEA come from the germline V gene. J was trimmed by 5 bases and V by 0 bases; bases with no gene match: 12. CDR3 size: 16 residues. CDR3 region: CSVEDQKAGGYYGYTF. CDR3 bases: TGCAGCGTTGAAGACCAAAAGGCAGGGGGGTATTATGGCTACACCTTC. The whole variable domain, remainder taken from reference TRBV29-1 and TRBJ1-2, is SAVISQKPSRDICQRGTSLTIQCQVDSQVTMMFWYRQQPGQSLTLIATANQGSEATYESGFVIDKFPISRPNLTFSTLTVSNMSPEDSSIYLCSVEDQKAGGYYGYTFGSGTRLTVV.

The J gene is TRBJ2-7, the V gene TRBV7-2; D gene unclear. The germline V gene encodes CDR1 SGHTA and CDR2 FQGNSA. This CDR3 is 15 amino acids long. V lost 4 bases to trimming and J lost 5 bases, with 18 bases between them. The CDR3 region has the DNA TGTGCCAGCAGCTCCCAAGTTTCTCTTGAGGACGAGCAGTACTTC. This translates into CASSSQVSLEDEQYF.

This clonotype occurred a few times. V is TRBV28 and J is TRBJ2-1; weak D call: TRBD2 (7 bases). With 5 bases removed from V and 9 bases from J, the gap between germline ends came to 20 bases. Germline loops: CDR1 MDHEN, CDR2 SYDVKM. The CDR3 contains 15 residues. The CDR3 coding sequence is TGTGCCAGCAGTCCCTCCGATCTAAGGGGGGGTGAGCAGTTCTTC. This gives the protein CASSPSDLRGGEQFF.

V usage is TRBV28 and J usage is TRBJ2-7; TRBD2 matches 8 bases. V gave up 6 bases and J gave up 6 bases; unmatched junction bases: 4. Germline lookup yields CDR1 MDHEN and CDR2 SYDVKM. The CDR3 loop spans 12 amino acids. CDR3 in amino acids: CASRGREGEQYF. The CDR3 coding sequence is TGTGCCAGCAGGGGACGGGAGGGCGAGCAGTACTTC.

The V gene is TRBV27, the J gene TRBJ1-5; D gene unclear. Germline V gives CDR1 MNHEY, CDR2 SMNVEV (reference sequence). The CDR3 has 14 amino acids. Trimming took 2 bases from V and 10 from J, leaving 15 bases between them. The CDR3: CASSLGTAGPPQHF. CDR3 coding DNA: TGTGCCAGCAGTTTAGGTACGGCAGGACCTCCCCAGCATTTT.

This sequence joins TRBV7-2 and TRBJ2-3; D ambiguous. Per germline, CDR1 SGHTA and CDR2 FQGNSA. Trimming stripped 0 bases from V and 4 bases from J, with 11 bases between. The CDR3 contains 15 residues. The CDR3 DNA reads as TGTGCCAGCAGCTTAGCGCACGGCCGATCAGATACGCAGTATTTT. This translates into CASSLAHGRSDTQYF.

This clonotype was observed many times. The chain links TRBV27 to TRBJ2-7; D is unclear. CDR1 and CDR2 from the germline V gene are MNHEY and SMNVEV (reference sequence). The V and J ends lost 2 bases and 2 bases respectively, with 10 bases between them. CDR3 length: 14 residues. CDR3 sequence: CASSLRAAPYEQYF. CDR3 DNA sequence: TGTGCCAGCAGTTTACGGGCAGCCCCCTACGAGCAGTACTTC.

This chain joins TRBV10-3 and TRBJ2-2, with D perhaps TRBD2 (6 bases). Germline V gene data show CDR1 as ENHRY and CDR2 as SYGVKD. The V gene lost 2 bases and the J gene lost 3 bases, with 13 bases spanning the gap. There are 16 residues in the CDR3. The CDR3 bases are TGTGCCATCAGTGAGCAAGGAGGGAGCGACACCGGGGAGCTGTTTTTT. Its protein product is CAISEQGGSDTGELFF.

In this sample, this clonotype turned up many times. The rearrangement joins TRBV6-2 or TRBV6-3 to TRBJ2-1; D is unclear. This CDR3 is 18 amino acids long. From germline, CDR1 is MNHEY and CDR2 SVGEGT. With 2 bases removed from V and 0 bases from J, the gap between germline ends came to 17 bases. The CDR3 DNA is TGTGCCAGCAGTTACAATGGCACGGGTCCCCACTCCTACAATGAGCAGTTCTTC. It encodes CASSYNGTGPHSYNEQFF.

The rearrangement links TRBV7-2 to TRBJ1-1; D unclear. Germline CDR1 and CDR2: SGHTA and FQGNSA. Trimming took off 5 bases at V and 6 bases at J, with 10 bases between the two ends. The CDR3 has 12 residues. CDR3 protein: CASSQNNAEAFF. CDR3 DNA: TGTGCCAGCAGCCAGAATAACGCTGAAGCTTTCTTT.

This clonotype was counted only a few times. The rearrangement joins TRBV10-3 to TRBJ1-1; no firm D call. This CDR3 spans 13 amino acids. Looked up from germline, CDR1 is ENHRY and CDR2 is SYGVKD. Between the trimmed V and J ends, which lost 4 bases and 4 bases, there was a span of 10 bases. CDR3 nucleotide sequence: TGTGCCATCAGTGGTCGTGGGTCCACTGAAGCTTTCTTT. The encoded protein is CAISGRGSTEAFF.

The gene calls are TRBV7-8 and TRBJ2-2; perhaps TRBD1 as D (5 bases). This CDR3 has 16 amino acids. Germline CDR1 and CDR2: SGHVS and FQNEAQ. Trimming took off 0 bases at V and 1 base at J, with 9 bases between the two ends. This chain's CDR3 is CASSLAIRVNTGELFF. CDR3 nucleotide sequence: TGTGCCAGCAGCTTAGCAATCAGGGTGAACACCGGGGAGCTGTTTTTT.

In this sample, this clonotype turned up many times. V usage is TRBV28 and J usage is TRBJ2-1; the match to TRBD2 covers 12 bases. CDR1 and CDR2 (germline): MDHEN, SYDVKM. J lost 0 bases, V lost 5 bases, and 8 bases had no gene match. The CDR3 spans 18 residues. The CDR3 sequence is CASSTGLAGSSSYNEQFF. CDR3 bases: TGTGCCAGCAGTACAGGACTAGCGGGATCAAGCTCCTACAATGAGCAGTTCTTC.

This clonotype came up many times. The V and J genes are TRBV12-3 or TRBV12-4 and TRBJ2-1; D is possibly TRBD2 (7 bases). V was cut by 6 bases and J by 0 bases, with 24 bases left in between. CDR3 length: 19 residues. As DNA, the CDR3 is TGTGCCAGCAGCCACCCCTCCCGGGGAGGGGGGAGCTCCTACAATGAGCAGTTCTTC. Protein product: CASSHPSRGGGSSYNEQFF.

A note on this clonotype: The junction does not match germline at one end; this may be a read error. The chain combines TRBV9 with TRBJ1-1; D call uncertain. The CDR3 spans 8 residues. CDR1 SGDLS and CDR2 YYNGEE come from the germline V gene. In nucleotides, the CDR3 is TGTGCCAGCAGCGTTCACCACTTT. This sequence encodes CASSVHHF.

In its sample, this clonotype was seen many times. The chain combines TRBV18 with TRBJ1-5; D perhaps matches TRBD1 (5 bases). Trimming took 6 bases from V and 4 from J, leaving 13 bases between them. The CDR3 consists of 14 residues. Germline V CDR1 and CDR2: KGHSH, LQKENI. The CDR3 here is CASSRAGWNQPQHF. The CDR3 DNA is TGTGCCAGCTCCCGGGCAGGGTGGAATCAGCCCCAGCATTTT.